These 28 T cell receptor beta chains share one sample of origin, sequenced in a study of blood T cell repertoires in COVID-19. TCRdb's copy holds only in-frame clones and misses some; the assay was immunoSEQ multiplex PCR. Of tens of thousands of clones listed, approximately 94% were seen once; the top ten hold over 4%. Sequencing used peripheral blood. The receptors shown here come from a human donor with active COVID-19. The donor label of this sample is uncertain.

This chain connects TRBV19 to TRBJ1-4; D might be TRBD1 (6 bases). The CDR3 loop spans 16 amino acids. Trimming stripped 8 bases from V and 0 bases from J, with 16 bases between. Germline CDR1 and CDR2: LNHDA and SQIVND (reference sequence). The chain's CDR3 is CASLPGVAATNEKLFF. CDR3 DNA: TGTGCCAGTCTCCCAGGGGTTGCGGCAACTAATGAAAAACTGTTTTTT.

This chain connects TRBV3-1 (or the pseudogene TRBV3-2) to TRBJ2-1, with a tentative D call TRBD2 (6 bases). This CDR3 contains 18 residues. Between the trimmed V and J ends, which lost 3 bases and 2 bases, there was a span of 20 bases. Germline CDR1 is LGHDT and CDR2 is YNNKEL (reference sequence). The CDR3 nucleotides are TGTGCCAGCAGCCACGGGGGAACACAGAAAACTACCTACAATGAGCAGTTCTTC. It specifies CASSHGGTQKTTYNEQFF.

The chain is built from TRBV24-1 and TRBJ2-2; 9 nucleotides match TRBD1. CDR3 length: 17 residues. Germline values: CDR1 KGHDR, CDR2 SFDVKD. The trim removed 3 bases at V and 0 bases at J, leaving 4 bases unmatched. In DNA, the CDR3 is TGTGCCACCAGTGATCCCTGGACAGGGGCGAACACCGGGGAGCTGTTTTTT. Encoded protein: CATSDPWTGANTGELFF.

Comments on this clone: At one boundary the junction diverges from the germline segment, which might be a read error. Other DNA sequences in the same sample also yield this CDR3. The chain links TRBV11-2 to TRBJ2-7, with D maybe TRBD1 (6 bases). Germline V lookup: CDR1 SGHAT, CDR2 FQNNGV. CDR3 length: 14 residues. This chain's CDR3 is CASSLSQGLYEQYF. The CDR3 DNA follows: TGTGCCAGCAGCTTATCGCAGGGGCTCTACGAGCAATACTTC.

The chain is built from TRBV15 and TRBJ2-3; D call uncertain. The germline V gene encodes CDR1 LNHNV and CDR2 YYDKDF (reference sequence). The ends were cut back, 8 bases at V and 2 bases at J, with 20 bases in the middle. The CDR3 contains 16 residues. The CDR3 region has the DNA TGTGCCACCCGACCGGGTGGTTGGTTGCTCACAGATACGCAGTATTTT. Its translation: CATRPGGWLLTDTQYF.

The J gene is TRBJ2-7, the V gene TRBV18; D unresolved. Looked up from germline, CDR1 is KGHSH and CDR2 is LQKENI. Trimming left V 3 bases short and J 1 base short, with 7 bases between. The CDR3 covers 13 residues. As DNA, the CDR3 is TGTGCCAGCTCACCCGATCAGTCCTACGAGCAGTACTTC. Protein sequence: CASSPDQSYEQYF. The full variable domain, completed using reference TRBV18 and TRBJ2-7, is NAGVMQNPRHLVRRRGQEARLRCSPMKGHSHVYWYRQLPEEGLKFMVYLQKENIIDESGMPKERFSAEFPKEGPSILRIQQVVRGDSAAYFCASSPDQSYEQYFGPGTRLTVT.

The chain couples TRBV4-3 to TRBJ2-7; the D gene is possibly TRBD2 (5 bases). CDR1 and CDR2 from the germline V gene are LGHNA and YSLEER. The CDR3 has 14 residues. V was trimmed by 2 bases and J by 3 bases, leaving 11 bases between them. Here the CDR3 reads CASSQIPAGYEQYF. The CDR3, as DNA: TGCGCCAGCAGCCAAATCCCTGCGGGCTACGAGCAGTACTTC.

This clone appeared once. The chain couples TRBV5-1 to TRBJ2-3; 8 bases line up with TRBD2. The CDR3 extends over 15 amino acids. The J segment lost 2 bases and the V segment lost 7 bases, leaving 9 bases of the junction unmatched. Per germline, CDR1 SGHRS and CDR2 YFSETQ. This CDR3 reads CASSAGVRFTDTQYF. The DNA of the CDR3 is TGCGCCAGCTCAGCGGGAGTGCGTTTCACAGATACGCAGTATTTT.

V is TRBV18 and J is TRBJ2-2; D may be TRBD1 (5 bases). Germline V gene data show CDR1 as KGHSH and CDR2 as LQKENI. The CDR3 is 14 amino acids. The V and J ends lost 7 bases and 2 bases respectively, with 11 bases between them. The CDR3: CASYKDINTGELFF. CDR3 coding DNA: TGTGCCAGCTACAAGGACATTAACACCGGGGAGCTGTTTTTT. Supplemented by reference TRBV18 and TRBJ2-2, the full variable domain reads NAGVMQNPRHLVRRRGQEARLRCSPMKGHSHVYWYRQLPEEGLKFMVYLQKENIIDESGMPKERFSAEFPKEGPSILRIQQVVRGDSAAYFCASYKDINTGELFFGEGSRLTVL.

The chain employs TRBV18 and TRBJ2-1, with TRBD2 matching 14 bases. This CDR3 has 18 residues. J gave up 5 bases and V 0 bases, and 6 bases lay outside the gene matches. Germline V gene lookup returns CDR1 KGHSH and CDR2 LQKENI. The CDR3 coding sequence is TGTGCCAGCTCACCACCGGGACTAGCGGGAGATCCAGACAATGAGCAGTTCTTC. It encodes CASSPPGLAGDPDNEQFF.

This chain joins TRBV3-1 (or the pseudogene TRBV3-2) and TRBJ2-7, with D possibly TRBD2 on 5 matching bases. V was pared by 3 bases and J by 7 bases, with 10 bases between. The CDR3 has 12 residues. Germline-derived CDR1 and CDR2 are LGHDT and YNNKEL (reference sequence). The chain's CDR3 is CASSQDLGEQYF. Here the CDR3 DNA reads TGTGCCAGCAGCCAGGACTTGGGGGAGCAGTACTTC.

V is TRBV5-1 and J is TRBJ1-6; 8 bases align to TRBD1. Germline lookup yields CDR1 SGHRS and CDR2 YFSETQ. This CDR3 is built from 16 residues. Trimming took 0 bases from V and 5 from J; bases not matched to a gene: 4. Here the CDR3 reads CASSLEGQGNNSPLHF. The DNA of the CDR3 is TGCGCCAGCAGCTTGGAAGGACAGGGAAATAATTCACCCCTCCACTTT.

The genes are TRBV5-1 and TRBJ2-1; D ambiguous. The CDR3 length is 12 residues. V dropped 0 bases and J dropped 8 bases, with 6 bases sitting between them. CDR1 is SGHRS, CDR2 YFSETQ, per germline. CDR3 in DNA: TGCGCCAGCAGCTTGGGGCTGGATGAGCAGTTCTTC. Residues: CASSLGLDEQFF. The entire variable domain, with the rest obtained from reference TRBV5-1 and TRBJ2-1, is as follows: KAGVTQTPRYLIKTRGQQVTLSCSPISGHRSVSWYQQTPGQGLQFLFEYFSETQRNKGNFPGRFSGRQFSNSRSEMNVSTLELGDSALYLCASSLGLDEQFFGPGTRLTVL.

The J gene is TRBJ2-7, the V gene TRBV4-2, with TRBD1 as a possible D gene (5 bases). The germline V gene encodes CDR1 LGHNA and CDR2 YNFKEQ. The CDR3 runs 14 residues. V was shortened by 0 bases and J by 0 bases, with 6 bases between the two germline ends. CDR3 in amino acids: CASSQEDSSYEQYF. The CDR3 region has the DNA TGTGCCAGCAGCCAAGAAGACAGCTCCTACGAGCAGTACTTC.

V gene TRBV3-1 (or the pseudogene TRBV3-2) combines with J gene TRBJ2-1, with 13 bases that match TRBD2. In germline, CDR1 is LGHDT, CDR2 YNNKEL (reference sequence). CDR3 length: 17 amino acids. V shed 6 bases and J 4 bases; nucleotides not matched to a gene: 9. CDR3 loop: CASSHQPGLAGYNEQFF. The CDR3 DNA follows: TGTGCCAGCAGTCACCAACCGGGACTAGCGGGATACAATGAGCAGTTCTTC.

The V and J genes are TRBV28 and TRBJ1-2; D may be TRBD1 (6 bases). Germline V lookup: CDR1 MDHEN, CDR2 SYDVKM. The V and J ends lost 6 bases and 4 bases respectively, with 9 bases between them. The CDR3 is 12 amino acids. The CDR3 sequence: CASRDSLYGYTF. In DNA form, the CDR3 reads TGTGCCAGCAGGGACAGCCTCTATGGCTACACCTTC.

The V call is TRBV7-2, the J call TRBJ1-2; D possibly corresponds to TRBD1 (5 bases). CDR3 length equals 14 residues. V lost 6 bases, J lost 8 bases, and 19 bases lay in between. Germline V CDR1 and CDR2: SGHTA, FQGNSA. The CDR3 coding sequence is TGTGCCAGCAGATTGGCGGGGGGACTAGAGGGCTACACCTTC. It codes for CASRLAGGLEGYTF.

This chain connects TRBV5-1 to TRBJ2-1; D gene uncertain. V gave up 2 bases and J gave up 7 bases, with 10 bases separating them. CDR1 and CDR2 (germline): SGHRS, YFSETQ. The CDR3 runs to 13 residues. The CDR3 here is CASSFTVENEQFF. CDR3 nucleotides: TGCGCCAGCAGCTTCACCGTCGAGAATGAGCAGTTCTTC.

V is TRBV25-1 and J is TRBJ1-1, with D perhaps matching TRBD1 (5 bases). V lost 1 base, J lost 1 base, and 7 bases lay in between. CDR3 length: 14 residues. Germline V gene sequence: CDR1 MGHDK, CDR2 SYGVNS. The CDR3 DNA follows: TGTGCCAGCAGTGAATTTGGGGCGAACACTGAAGCTTTCTTT. This sequence encodes CASSEFGANTEAFF.

The chain uses TRBV7-2 and TRBJ2-3; D possibly corresponds to TRBD2 (5 bases). The CDR3 extends over 16 amino acids. Germline V CDR1 and CDR2: SGHTA, FQGNSA. V shed 5 bases and J shed 3 bases, with 18 bases lying between them. CDR3 residues: CASSPDRGSRTDTQYF. In DNA form, the CDR3 reads TGTGCCAGCAGCCCCGATAGAGGGAGTCGGACAGATACGCAGTATTTT.

This chain uses TRBV27 with TRBJ2-2; no clear D gene. Germline V gives CDR1 MNHEY, CDR2 SMNVEV (reference sequence). V lost 3 bases, J lost 1 base, and 9 bases lay in between. The CDR3 is 15 amino acids. CDR3 coding DNA: TGTGCCAGCAGTTTGGGCAGAATGAACACCGGGGAGCTGTTTTTT. Protein: CASSLGRMNTGELFF.

The V gene is TRBV6-2 or TRBV6-3, the J gene TRBJ2-1; 10 nucleotides line up with TRBD2. CDR3 length equals 14 residues. V shed 5 bases and J 9 bases; nucleotides not matched to a gene: 7. Germline V gene sequence: CDR1 MNHEY, CDR2 SVGEGT. CDR3 residues: CASSPLAGVAEQFF. The CDR3 DNA follows: TGTGCCAGCAGTCCGCTAGCGGGAGTGGCTGAGCAGTTCTTC.

The J gene is TRBJ2-7, the V gene TRBV18; D gene unclear. The CDR3 has 17 amino acids. V lost 2 bases and J lost 6, with 23 bases in between. Per the germline V gene, CDR1 is KGHSH and CDR2 is LQKENI. CDR3 coding DNA: TGTGCCAGCTCACCAGGGCTTGGTAATAATGGGCCCCTCGAGCAGTACTTC. This sequence encodes CASSPGLGNNGPLEQYF.

This rearrangement joins TRBV6-4 to TRBJ2-2; D remains ambiguous. V lost 0 bases to trimming and J lost 4 bases, with 12 bases between them. Germline lookup yields CDR1 MRHNA and CDR2 SNTAGT. The CDR3 runs to 16 residues. CDR3: CASSDSSQAPTGELFF. CDR3 bases: TGTGCCAGCAGTGACTCGTCCCAGGCGCCCACCGGGGAGCTGTTTTTT.

The chain employs TRBV5-6 and TRBJ2-3, with TRBD2 matching 9 bases. Per germline, CDR1 SGHDT and CDR2 YYEEEE. The CDR3 spans 16 residues. Trimming removed 4 bases from V and 9 bases from J; junction bases left unmatched: 15. DNA for the CDR3: TGTGCCAGCAGCGCCCTAGCGGGGCGTCGGGCGGGGACGCAGTATTTT. It specifies CASSALAGRRAGTQYF.

The rearrangement joins TRBV10-3 to TRBJ1-1; a possible D gene is TRBD1 (6 bases). Germline values: CDR1 ENHRY, CDR2 SYGVKD. This CDR3 region has 13 residues. Trimming removed 6 bases from V and 2 bases from J, with 10 bases in between. The CDR3 loop is CAISQGINTEAFF. CDR3 DNA: TGTGCCATCAGCCAGGGGATAAACACTGAAGCTTTCTTT.

This chain uses TRBV6-5 with TRBJ2-7, with D possibly matching TRBD1 (6 bases). The CDR3 is 14 residues long. Germline assignment: CDR1 MNHEY and CDR2 SVGAGI. Trimming removed 9 bases from V and 6 bases from J, with 21 bases in between. The CDR3 DNA sequence: TGTGCCAGTACTCTGGAGCAGGGGTCTGTCGAGCAGTACTTC. Translating it yields CASTLEQGSVEQYF.

The rearrangement joins TRBV4-2 to TRBJ1-1; 10 bases line up with TRBD1. The CDR3 has 15 residues. In germline, CDR1 is LGHNA, CDR2 YNFKEQ. Unmatched junction bases numbered 7, after V lost 4 bases and J lost 5 bases. CDR3 bases: TGTGCCAGCAGCCCGACGGGACAGGGGAGGACTGAAGCTTTCTTT. This gives the protein CASSPTGQGRTEAFF.